These 26 T cell receptor beta chains share one sample of origin, sequenced in a study of shared clonotypes between healthy human individuals. Here immunoSEQ multiplex PCR was the method, and the copy in TCRdb shows in-frame clones only, minus some. The data hold roughly 1,000,000 clones, with approximately 80% observed a single time. The sequenced sample was memory CD4+ T cells from PBMCs. Sample subset: CD45RA-negative fraction. Source of these receptors: a man younger than 35 in good health. Some clones in this sample may be carry-over from other donors' samples.

The CDR3 loop reads CASSNRASGYNEQFF. The CDR3 coding sequence is TGCGCCAGCAGTAACCGGGCTAGCGGGTACAATGAGCAGTTCTTC. The V gene is TRBV4-3, the J gene TRBJ2-1; 8 bases are shared with TRBD2. This CDR3 spans 15 amino acids. Trimming took 6 bases from V and 4 from J; bases not matched to a gene: 8. CDR1 LGHNA and CDR2 YSLEER come from the germline V gene.

The chain recombines TRBV11-2 with TRBJ2-7; 7 bases agree with TRBD2. The CDR3 spans 13 residues. Germline trimming cut 7 bases from V and 6 bases from J; bases unmatched to any gene: 9. Per the germline V gene, CDR1 is SGHAT and CDR2 is FQNNGV. The CDR3 DNA sequence: TGTGCCAGCACCTCCCAGGCGGGAGTCGAGCAGTACTTC. Its translation: CASTSQAGVEQYF.

This chain uses TRBV7-8 with TRBJ2-2; D ambiguous. V gave up 6 bases and J gave up 2 bases, with 13 bases separating them. This CDR3 is 15 amino acids long. Germline V gene sequence: CDR1 SGHVS, CDR2 FQNEAQ. The CDR3 bases are TGTGCCAGCAGTCCTATAGGATTTAACACCGGGGAGCTGTTTTTT. It codes for CASSPIGFNTGELFF.

Notes on this clone: A much larger clonotype is one base distant, so this may be a read error. This chain uses TRBV7-2 with TRBJ2-1; TRBD2 matches at 13 bases. The J segment lost 6 bases and the V segment lost 6 bases, leaving 2 bases of the junction unmatched. Germline V CDR1 and CDR2: SGHTA, FQGNSA. The CDR3 covers 14 residues. The CDR3 nucleotides read TGTGCCAGCAGGGGACTAGCGGGAATCAATGAGCAGTTCTTC. This codes for CASRGLAGINEQFF.

This clone was seen repeatedly, ten times or more. V is TRBV7-3 and J is TRBJ2-7; D remains unclear. With 5 bases removed from V and 6 bases from J, the gap between germline ends came to 17 bases. This CDR3 region has 14 residues. Germline lookup yields CDR1 SGHTA and CDR2 FQGTGA. DNA for the CDR3: TGTGCCAGCAGCCCCCATCCCTCCTCTCCCGAGCAGTACTTC. Encoded protein: CASSPHPSSPEQYF.

The table lists this clone with a count of one. V is TRBV7-9 and J is TRBJ1-1; D call uncertain. Trimming removed 1 base from V and 2 bases from J, with 11 bases in between. The CDR3 is 15 amino acids. Germline CDR1 SEHNR, CDR2 FQNEAQ (reference sequence). The CDR3 coding sequence is TGTGCCAGCAGCTTAGGACGGGAGGTAAACACTGAAGCTTTCTTT. This translates into CASSLGREVNTEAFF.

This sequence joins TRBV23-1 and TRBJ1-2; D possibly corresponds to TRBD1 (6 bases). TRBV23-1 is an ORF; its function is uncertain. This CDR3 region has 14 residues. Trimming stripped 4 bases from V and 8 bases from J, with 17 bases between. DNA for the CDR3: TGCGCCAGCAGTCGACGGGGGGGCGAGGGAGGCTACACCTTC. Its translation: CASSRRGGEGGYTF.

The V call is TRBV4-1, the J call TRBJ1-5; D is uncertain. Trimming took off 5 bases at V and 9 bases at J, with 17 bases between the two ends. Germline V gene sequence: CDR1 MGHRA, CDR2 YSYEKL. The CDR3 consists of 14 residues. This chain's CDR3 is CASSVREAGGPQHF. The CDR3 bases are TGCGCCAGCAGCGTTCGGGAGGCGGGAGGGCCCCAGCATTTT.

V usage is TRBV11-2 and J usage is TRBJ2-6; no definite D call. Trimming pared 6 bases from V and 4 bases from J, leaving 7 bases between. Germline loops: CDR1 SGHAT, CDR2 FQNNGV. The length of the CDR3 is 13 residues. In nucleotides, the CDR3 is TGTGCCAGCAGGCCCTCCGGGGCCAACGTCCTGACTTTC. It encodes CASRPSGANVLTF.

Concerning this clone itself: Other nucleotide sequences in the sample specify the same CDR3. The CDR3 is CASSLGRKETQYF. CDR3 nucleotide sequence: TGTGCCAGCAGTTTAGGCAGAAAAGAGACCCAGTACTTC. The chain employs TRBV28 and TRBJ2-5, with D unresolved. V lost 2 bases to trimming and J lost 3 bases, with 7 bases between them. Germline V gives CDR1 MDHEN, CDR2 SYDVKM. The CDR3 extends over 13 amino acids.

This chain connects TRBV9 to TRBJ2-1; 11 positions match TRBD2. With V trimmed by 0 bases and J by 9 bases, 8 bases remained unmatched. Germline CDR1 SGDLS, CDR2 YYNGEE. CDR3 size: 16 residues. CDR3: CASSVAYSGRAVEQFF. The CDR3 DNA follows: TGTGCCAGCAGCGTAGCCTATAGCGGGAGGGCCGTTGAGCAGTTCTTC. Together with reference TRBV9 and TRBJ2-1, the CDR3 gives the full variable domain: DSGVTQTPKHLITATGQRVTLRCSPRSGDLSVYWYQQSLDQGLQFLIQYYNGEERAKGNILERFSAQQFPDLHSELNLSSLELGDSALYFCASSVAYSGRAVEQFFGPGTRLTVL.

The chain is built from TRBV14 and TRBJ2-7; 10 bases line up with TRBD2. J gave up 6 bases and V 5 bases, and 10 bases lay outside the gene matches. This CDR3 contains 15 residues. Germline values: CDR1 SGHDN, CDR2 FVKESK. DNA for the CDR3: TGTGCCAGCAGCGCGACTAGCGGGTTCCTCGGCGAGCAGTACTTC. It codes for CASSATSGFLGEQYF.

This chain uses TRBV7-2 with TRBJ2-7; D is undetermined. V was shortened by 5 bases and J by 1 base, with 15 bases between the two germline ends. From germline, CDR1 is SGHTA and CDR2 FQGNSA. The CDR3 is made up of 15 amino acids. This chain's CDR3 is CASSPYATYSYEQYF. The CDR3 bases are TGTGCCAGCAGCCCCTACGCGACTTATTCCTACGAGCAGTACTTC.

J is TRBJ1-2 and V is TRBV29-1, with D possibly matching TRBD1 (5 bases). V lost 4 bases and J lost 7, with 13 bases in between. Germline CDR1 is SQVTM and CDR2 is ANQGSEA. There are 12 residues in the CDR3. CDR3 nucleotides: TGCAGCGTTGGACAGCCCGGGGGTGGCTACACCTTC. This codes for CSVGQPGGGYTF.

Of note for this clone: The same CDR3 also results from other DNA sequences found in this sample. The genes are TRBV5-1 and TRBJ1-5; 7 bases agree with TRBD1. The CDR3 covers 14 residues. The V gene end was trimmed by 3 bases and the J gene end by 3 bases; junction bases not matched to a gene: 3. Germline loops: CDR1 SGHRS, CDR2 YFSETQ. The CDR3 DNA sequence: TGCGCCAGCAGCTCAGGACAGGTCAATCAGCCCCAGCATTTT. Amino acid sequence: CASSSGQVNQPQHF.

This clone was counted a single time. The chain recombines TRBV28 with TRBJ2-3; no clear D gene. Germline CDR1 reads MDHEN; CDR2 reads SYDVKM. The V gene lost 3 bases and the J gene lost 1 base, with 8 bases spanning the gap. The CDR3 totals 14 residues. For the CDR3, the DNA is TGTGCCAGCAGTTTGGGATTCGGCACAGATACGCAGTATTTT. This codes for CASSLGFGTDTQYF. The full variable domain, in which reference TRBV28 and TRBJ2-3 provide the parts outside the CDR3, is DVKVTQSSRYLVKRTGEKVFLECVQDMDHENMFWYRQDPGLGLRLIYFSYDVKMKEKGDIPEGYSVSREKKERFSLILESASTNQTSMYLCASSLGFGTDTQYFGPGTRLTVL.

As for this clone: The same CDR3 also results from other DNA sequences found in this sample. V usage is TRBV27 and J usage is TRBJ2-7; 8 positions agree with TRBD1. The CDR3 totals 15 residues. The germline gives CDR1 MNHEY, CDR2 SMNVEV (reference sequence). V was clipped by 0 bases and J by 7 bases; unmatched bases: 8. The CDR3 DNA is TGTGCCAGCAGTTTATCGGGACAGGTGGGGGGAGAGCAGTACTTC. The encoded protein is CASSLSGQVGGEQYF.

In its sample, this clone was seen a few times. The chain recombines TRBV28 with TRBJ2-2; TRBD2 matches at 8 bases. The V segment lost 4 bases and the J segment 1 base; nucleotides outside the gene matches: 5. The CDR3 has 16 residues. Germline CDR1 and CDR2: MDHEN and SYDVKM. CDR3 sequence (DNA): TGTGCCAGCAGTTCGGGGACTAGGGGGAACACCGGGGAGCTGTTTTTT. Protein: CASSSGTRGNTGELFF.

The V call is TRBV18, the J call TRBJ1-4; TRBD1 is a possible D gene (5 bases). Trimming removed 3 bases from V and 3 bases from J, with 14 bases in between. The V gene's germline CDR1 is KGHSH and CDR2 LQKENI. CDR3 size: 16 residues. Written as DNA, the CDR3 is TGTGCCAGCTCACCGAAGGGGCGCTTCGCTAATGAAAAACTGTTTTTT. Amino acid sequence: CASSPKGRFANEKLFF.

V usage is TRBV5-4 and J usage is TRBJ2-6, with TRBD2 as a possible D gene (5 bases). CDR1 is SGHNT, CDR2 YYREEE, per germline (reference sequence). The germline V and J ends were trimmed by 4 bases and 3 bases, with 17 bases remaining between them. The CDR3 length is 17 residues. CDR3 sequence reads: CASSPFSGIGGANVLTF. CDR3 bases: TGTGCCAGCAGCCCCTTTTCGGGAATTGGTGGGGCCAACGTCCTGACTTTC.

The chain uses TRBV10-3 and TRBJ2-7, with 13 bases identical to TRBD2. The CDR3 runs to 15 residues. The germline CDR1 and CDR2 sequences are ENHRY and SYGVKD. Germline trimming cut 4 bases from V and 5 bases from J; bases unmatched to any gene: 5. DNA for the CDR3: TGTGCCATCAGTGGTGGACTAGCGGGAGTGAACGAGCAGTACTTC. Protein: CAISGGLAGVNEQYF.

V and J are TRBV6-5 and TRBJ2-7, with a tentative D call TRBD1 (6 bases). Between the trimmed V and J ends, which lost 0 bases and 7 bases, there was a span of 16 bases. The CDR3 has 15 residues. Germline V CDR1 and CDR2: MNHEY, SVGAGI. The CDR3 region has the DNA TGTGCCAGCAGTTACTCGTCAGGGGCCGGTGGGGAGCAGTACTTC. Translating it yields CASSYSSGAGGEQYF.

The rearrangement links TRBV7-2 to TRBJ2-7; the match to TRBD2 covers 9 bases. J lost 5 bases, V lost 1 base, and 9 bases had no gene match. This CDR3 is built from 16 residues. Germline CDR1 and CDR2: SGHTA and FQGNSA. Here the CDR3 reads CASSLGAGGRADEQYF. As DNA, the CDR3 is TGTGCCAGCAGCTTAGGGGCCGGCGGGAGGGCCGACGAGCAGTACTTC.

J is TRBJ2-1 and V is TRBV7-3; weak D call: TRBD1 (7 bases). The CDR3 has 17 residues. V lost 1 base and J 9 bases, leaving 22 bases between the germline ends. Germline assignment: CDR1 SGHTA and CDR2 FQGTGA. In DNA, the CDR3 is TGTGCCAGCAGCTTAAGGGGGGTTCGACAGGGACCTGGTGAGCAGTTCTTC. Protein product: CASSLRGVRQGPGEQFF. Supplemented by reference TRBV7-3 and TRBJ2-1, the full variable domain reads GAGVSQTPSNKVTEKGKYVELRCDPISGHTALYWYRQSLGQGPEFLIYFQGTGAADDSGLPNDRFFAVRPEGSVSTLKIQRTERGDSAVYLCASSLRGVRQGPGEQFFGPGTRLTVL.

This sequence joins TRBV21-1 and TRBJ2-4. TRBV21-1 has pseudogene status. The CDR3 has 14 amino acids. CDR3 sequence: CASSKEAAKNIQYF. CDR3 DNA sequence: TGTGCCAGCAGCAAAGAGGCGGCCAAAAACATTCAGTACTTC.

Notes on this clone: A single base is all that separates this from a far larger clone, so a read error is likely. Other nucleotide sequences from this sample produce the same CDR3. This sequence joins TRBV18 and TRBJ2-6; tentative D call: TRBD1 (5 bases). The CDR3 totals 20 residues. CDR1 and CDR2 from the germline V gene are KGHSH and LQKENI. CDR3 nucleotide sequence: TGTGCCAGCTCACCCACGTCCTCTTTTAAGGGGCTCTCTGGGGCCAACGTCCTAACTTTC. As protein: CASSPTSSFKGLSGANVLTF.